Following are 32 T cell receptor beta chains from one sample sequenced in a study of blood T cell repertoires in COVID-19. TCRdb's table, derived via immunoSEQ multiplex PCR, lists solely in-frame clones and lacks some. The sample carries hundreds of thousands of clones, 85% to 90% recorded once. The sequenced sample was PBMCs or T cells enriched from blood (not recorded which). The receptors come from a young man who had recovered from COVID-19.

This chain joins TRBV19 and TRBJ2-1, with TRBD1 as a possible D gene (5 bases). CDR3 length: 12 residues. Germline lookup yields CDR1 LNHDA and CDR2 SQIVND (reference sequence). V was cut by 7 bases and J by 8 bases, with 12 bases left in between. CDR3 nucleotides: TGTGCCAGTACTCAGGGATGGGATGAGCAGTTCTTC. Residues: CASTQGWDEQFF.

This clone was observed a handful of times. The J gene is TRBJ2-7, the V gene TRBV7-9, with TRBD1 matching 8 bases. This CDR3 region has 11 residues. With 9 bases clipped from V and 5 bases from J, the junction kept 3 bases outside the gene matches. In germline, CDR1 is SEHNR, CDR2 FQNEAQ (reference sequence). For the CDR3, the DNA is TGTGCCAGTACAGGGGGACACGAGCAGTACTTC. Translation gives CASTGGHEQYF.

The chain is built from TRBV11-3 and TRBJ2-2; 7 positions agree with TRBD1. The V and J ends lost 6 bases and 2 bases, in that order; junction bases with no gene match: 6. The CDR3 contains 15 residues. Germline lookup yields CDR1 SGHNT and CDR2 YENEEA. The CDR3 DNA follows: TGTGCCAGCAGGCCAACAGGGGATAACACCGGGGAGCTGTTTTTT. Protein product: CASRPTGDNTGELFF.

This chain connects TRBV27 to TRBJ1-2; D possibly corresponds to TRBD1 (5 bases). V lost 6 bases and J lost 6, with 14 bases in between. There are 13 residues in the CDR3. Germline V gene lookup returns CDR1 MNHEY and CDR2 SMNVEV (reference sequence). This CDR3 reads CASSTDKVNGYTF. The CDR3 nucleotides are TGTGCCAGCAGCACGGACAAGGTCAATGGCTACACCTTC.

The CDR3 nucleotides are TGTGCCAGCTCACCCTACGTTTGGTACGAGCAGTACTTC. Protein product: CASSPYVWYEQYF. The V and J genes are TRBV18 and TRBJ2-7; no definite D call. Trimming took 3 bases from V and 4 from J, leaving 10 bases between them. From germline, CDR1 is KGHSH and CDR2 LQKENI. This CDR3 is 13 amino acids long. Full variable domain (remainder filled in from reference TRBV18 and TRBJ2-7): NAGVMQNPRHLVRRRGQEARLRCSPMKGHSHVYWYRQLPEEGLKFMVYLQKENIIDESGMPKERFSAEFPKEGPSILRIQQVVRGDSAAYFCASSPYVWYEQYFGPGTRLTVT.

The rearrangement links TRBV3-1 (or the pseudogene TRBV3-2) to TRBJ2-6; D might be TRBD2 (6 bases). Germline CDR1 LGHDT, CDR2 YNNKEL (reference sequence). V lost 5 bases and J lost 2, with 10 bases in between. The CDR3 contains 15 residues. CDR3 bases: TGTGCCAGCAGCTCCGGAGGGGCTGGGGCCAACGTCCTGACTTTC. The encoded protein is CASSSGGAGANVLTF.

This chain joins TRBV4-1 and TRBJ1-5, with a tentative D call TRBD1 (5 bases). V gave up 1 base and J gave up 0 bases, with 7 bases separating them. The germline V gene has CDR1 MGHRA and CDR2 YSYEKL. CDR3 length equals 15 residues. CDR3 amino acids: CASSQGTFSNQPQHF. The CDR3 DNA is TGCGCCAGCAGCCAAGGGACATTTAGCAATCAGCCCCAGCATTTT.

The chain is built from TRBV19 and TRBJ1-3, with TRBD1 as a possible D gene (6 bases). V lost 5 bases to trimming and J lost 4 bases, with 12 bases between them. CDR1 and CDR2 (germline): LNHDA, SQIVND (reference sequence). This CDR3 is 14 amino acids long. CDR3: CASSHRAEGNTIYF. The CDR3 nucleotides are TGTGCCAGTAGTCACAGGGCAGAAGGAAACACCATATATTTT.

This clone was observed a few times. The chain recombines TRBV24-1 with TRBJ1-2; D perhaps matches TRBD1 (6 bases). The CDR3 totals 13 residues. The V gene's germline CDR1 is KGHDR and CDR2 SFDVKD. Trimming pared 6 bases from V and 5 bases from J, leaving 12 bases between. This CDR3 reads CATSRRDNYGYTF. Written as DNA, the CDR3 is TGTGCCACCAGTCGCAGGGACAATTATGGCTACACCTTC.

The genes are TRBV28 and TRBJ1-2; 7 bases fit TRBD1. The CDR3 is 14 amino acids. V shed 4 bases and J 5 bases; nucleotides not matched to a gene: 7. Germline values: CDR1 MDHEN, CDR2 SYDVKM. CDR3 protein: CASSSGQKTYGYTF. The DNA of the CDR3 is TGTGCCAGCAGTTCGGGACAGAAAACTTATGGCTACACCTTC.

The chain links TRBV28 to TRBJ2-1; 8 bases map to TRBD2. The CDR3 consists of 15 residues. V trimming: 6 bases; J trimming: 10 bases; junction bases outside the gene matches: 14. Germline V lookup: CDR1 MDHEN, CDR2 SYDVKM. CDR3 region: CASRMTGGPVWEQFF. The CDR3 DNA is TGTGCCAGCAGGATGACGGGAGGGCCGGTCTGGGAGCAGTTCTTC.

The chain carries TRBV6-1 and TRBJ1-4; no definite D call. Germline V gene lookup returns CDR1 MNHNS and CDR2 SASEGT. The CDR3 spans 13 residues. V lost 2 bases, J lost 8 bases, and 9 bases lay in between. The CDR3 loop is CASSEWGDEKLFF. The CDR3, as DNA: TGTGCCAGCAGTGAATGGGGAGACGAAAAACTGTTTTTT.

The V and J genes are TRBV30 and TRBJ2-7, with 11 bases matching TRBD2. The J segment lost 3 bases and the V segment lost 2 bases, leaving 12 bases of the junction unmatched. CDR1 and CDR2 (germline): GTSNPN, SVGIG (reference sequence). The CDR3 runs 17 residues. For the CDR3, the DNA is TGTGCCTGGAGTAGGCTCGTAGCGGGAGGGCCTTTCTACGAGCAGTACTTC. It translates to CAWSRLVAGGPFYEQYF.

The V gene is TRBV5-6, the J gene TRBJ1-2, with D maybe TRBD1 (6 bases). CDR1 SGHDT and CDR2 YYEEEE come from the germline V gene. CDR3 length: 13 residues. V shed 4 bases and J shed 5 bases, with 12 bases lying between them. CDR3 sequence reads: CASSPGHLYGYTF. The CDR3, as DNA: TGTGCCAGCAGCCCGGGACACCTTTATGGCTACACCTTC.

The CDR3 loop reads CASSLGTGSHYGYTF. The CDR3 DNA follows: TGTGCCAGCAGCTTGGGGACAGGGTCCCACTATGGCTACACCTTC. The chain uses TRBV5-5 and TRBJ1-2, with 8 bases matching TRBD1. The CDR3 has 15 residues. The trim removed 0 bases at V and 3 bases at J, leaving 4 bases unmatched. In germline, CDR1 is SGHKS, CDR2 YYEKEE (reference sequence).

This clone occurred once. This sequence joins TRBV19 and TRBJ2-3, with D tentatively TRBD1 (5 bases). The V and J ends lost 10 bases and 9 bases respectively, with 17 bases between them. CDR3 length equals 12 residues. Per germline, CDR1 LNHDA and CDR2 SQIVND (reference sequence). The CDR3 sequence: CATLVGQGTQYF. The CDR3 bases are TGTGCCACCTTAGTGGGGCAGGGCACGCAGTATTTT.

The genes are TRBV11-2 and TRBJ1-6; D call uncertain. The ends were cut back, 6 bases at V and 5 bases at J, with 17 bases in the middle. CDR1 and CDR2 from the germline V gene are SGHAT and FQNNGV. This CDR3 region has 16 residues. CDR3 amino acids: CASRSYGERNNSPLHF. DNA of the CDR3: TGTGCCAGCAGGTCGTATGGGGAGAGAAATAATTCACCCCTCCACTTT.

The chain links TRBV19 to TRBJ2-2; 8 bases align to TRBD1. V was clipped by 7 bases and J by 6 bases; unmatched bases: 13. CDR1 is LNHDA, CDR2 SQIVND, per germline (reference sequence). This CDR3 region has 16 residues. The DNA for the CDR3 is TGTGCCAGTACAGGGGGCCTTCCCCAAGACCCCGGGGAGCTGTTTTTT. Protein sequence: CASTGGLPQDPGELFF. Supplemented by reference TRBV19 and TRBJ2-2, the full variable domain reads DGGITQSPKYLFRKEGQNVTLSCEQNLNHDAMYWYRQDPGQGLRLIYYSQIVNDFQKGDIAEGYSVSREKKESFPLTVTSAQKNPTAFYLCASTGGLPQDPGELFFGEGSRLTVL.

The genes are TRBV2 and TRBJ2-2, with TRBD1 matching over 7 bases. The CDR3 loop spans 15 amino acids. CDR1 SNHLY and CDR2 FYNNEI come from the germline V gene. V was clipped by 10 bases and J by 0 bases; unmatched bases: 8. In DNA, the CDR3 is TGTGCCATCACGAGGACAGGAGCGAACACCGGGGAGCTGTTTTTT. Its translation is CAITRTGANTGELFF.

This rearrangement joins TRBV27 to TRBJ1-1; the D gene is possibly TRBD1 (6 bases). Trimming stripped 3 bases from V and 5 bases from J, with 19 bases between. CDR1 and CDR2 (germline): MNHEY, SMNVEV (reference sequence). The CDR3 is made up of 16 amino acids. The CDR3: CASSFIFQGRETEAFF. The CDR3 DNA reads as TGTGCCAGCAGTTTTATTTTTCAGGGGAGGGAAACTGAAGCTTTCTTT.

The rearrangement links TRBV5-1 to TRBJ2-2; 11 nucleotides line up with TRBD2. The germline CDR1 and CDR2 sequences are SGHRS and YFSETQ. Trimming removed 5 bases from V and 6 bases from J; junction bases left unmatched: 9. The length of the CDR3 is 16 residues. The DNA for the CDR3 is TGCGCCAGCAGTCGACCGGGACTAGCGGCAGCCGGGGAGCTGTTTTTT. Amino acids: CASSRPGLAAAGELFF.

A few counts support this clone. CDR3 DNA sequence: TGCGCCAGCAGCCAAGATTATCGAAGGACAGGGGGCCTCTATGGCTACACCTTC. Encoded protein: CASSQDYRRTGGLYGYTF. The chain is built from TRBV4-1 and TRBJ1-2; 11 bases align to TRBD1. This CDR3 region has 18 residues. Germline CDR1 MGHRA, CDR2 YSYEKL. With 0 bases clipped from V and 4 bases from J, the junction kept 10 bases outside the gene matches.

The chain uses TRBV5-1 and TRBJ2-3; 11 nucleotides match TRBD1. This CDR3 is built from 15 residues. The germline V gene encodes CDR1 SGHRS and CDR2 YFSETQ. Trimming at V came to 4 bases and at J to 1 base, leaving 2 bases not matched to a gene. CDR3 loop: CASSTGQGGTDTQYF. CDR3 nucleotides: TGCGCCAGCAGCACGGGACAGGGGGGCACAGATACGCAGTATTTT.

In this sample, this clone turned up once. J is TRBJ2-1 and V is TRBV30; 11 bases are a match to TRBD2. The germline CDR1 and CDR2 sequences are GTSNPN and SVGIG (reference sequence). The CDR3 covers 15 residues. The ends lost 5 bases at V and 4 bases at J; junction bases unmatched: 7. CDR3 sequence (DNA): TGTGCCTGGCAACCGGGACTAGCGGTTTACAATGAGCAGTTCTTC. Encoded protein: CAWQPGLAVYNEQFF.

The genes are TRBV30 and TRBJ1-1; 8 nucleotides line up with TRBD1. Germline assignment: CDR1 GTSNPN and CDR2 SVGIG (reference sequence). J gave up 4 bases and V 1 base, and 11 bases lay outside the gene matches. The CDR3 consists of 16 residues. The CDR3 coding sequence is TGTGCCTGGAGTGCCGATGGACAGGGTCTTCGCACTGAAGCTTTCTTT. This translates into CAWSADGQGLRTEAFF.

J is TRBJ1-1 and V is TRBV6-6; possible D gene TRBD1, 6 bases. Per germline, CDR1 MNHNY and CDR2 SVGAGI (reference sequence). The ends were cut back, 0 bases at V and 5 bases at J, with 13 bases in the middle. The CDR3 is 15 amino acids. CDR3 DNA: TGTGCCAGCAGTTACTCGCGAGACCAGGGGACTGAAGCTTTCTTT. Its protein product is CASSYSRDQGTEAFF.

J is TRBJ1-2 and V is TRBV12-5, with 8 bases that match TRBD1. The CDR3 runs 17 residues. J lost 2 bases, V lost 0 bases, and 8 bases had no gene match. Germline CDR1 and CDR2: LGHNT and FRNRAP. The CDR3 region has the DNA TGTGCTAGTGGTTTGGTACTGATGCAGGGGGCCAACTATGGCTACACCTTC. It codes for CASGLVLMQGANYGYTF. Complete variable domain (other parts from reference TRBV12-5 and TRBJ1-2): DARVTQTPRHKVTEMGQEVTMRCQPILGHNTVFWYRQTMMQGLELLAYFRNRAPLDDSGMPKDRFSAEMPDATLATLKIQPSEPRDSAVYFCASGLVLMQGANYGYTFGSGTRLTVV.

The rearrangement uses TRBV2 and TRBJ2-7, with 9 bases matching TRBD1. Germline V gene data show CDR1 as SNHLY and CDR2 as FYNNEI. J lost 2 bases, V lost 5 bases, and 4 bases had no gene match. CDR3 length: 14 residues. The CDR3: CASSSDRGPYEQYF. CDR3 coding DNA: TGTGCCAGCAGTTCGGACAGGGGCCCCTACGAGCAGTACTTC.

V usage is TRBV9 and J usage is TRBJ2-7; TRBD2 matches at 10 bases. The CDR3 loop spans 16 amino acids. CDR1 SGDLS and CDR2 YYNGEE come from the germline V gene. Germline trimming cut 3 bases from V and 1 base from J; bases unmatched to any gene: 7. CDR3 in DNA: TGTGCCAGCAGCGAACTGGGACTAGCGAGTTCCTACGAGCAGTACTTC. Its protein is CASSELGLASSYEQYF.

The J gene is TRBJ1-2, the V gene TRBV11-2, with D tentatively TRBD1 (6 bases). The CDR3 runs 15 residues. Germline V gene lookup returns CDR1 SGHAT and CDR2 FQNNGV. The V end lost 5 bases, the J end lost 1 base, and 14 bases lay between the germline ends. CDR3 sequence: CASSETQGINYGYTF. CDR3 nucleotides: TGTGCCAGCAGCGAAACCCAGGGGATTAACTATGGCTACACCTTC.

As to this clone: The same CDR3 can be traced to other DNA sequences in this sample. This chain joins TRBV5-1 and TRBJ2-1; 7 nucleotides agree with TRBD2. The V gene end was trimmed by 0 bases and the J gene end by 3 bases; junction bases not matched to a gene: 6. This CDR3 has 16 amino acids. From germline, CDR1 is SGHRS and CDR2 YFSETQ. CDR3 coding DNA: TGCGCCAGCAGCTTGGGTACCGGGGGGAGCTACAATGAGCAGTTCTTC. This translates into CASSLGTGGSYNEQFF.

CDR3 in amino acids: CASRFWTGGEQYF. The CDR3, as DNA: TGTGCCAGCAGGTTTTGGACGGGGGGAGAGCAGTACTTC. The chain employs TRBV11-3 and TRBJ2-7, with 7 bases matching TRBD2. Germline V gives CDR1 SGHNT, CDR2 YENEEA. There are 13 residues in the CDR3. The V gene end was trimmed by 6 bases and the J gene end by 7 bases; junction bases not matched to a gene: 9.